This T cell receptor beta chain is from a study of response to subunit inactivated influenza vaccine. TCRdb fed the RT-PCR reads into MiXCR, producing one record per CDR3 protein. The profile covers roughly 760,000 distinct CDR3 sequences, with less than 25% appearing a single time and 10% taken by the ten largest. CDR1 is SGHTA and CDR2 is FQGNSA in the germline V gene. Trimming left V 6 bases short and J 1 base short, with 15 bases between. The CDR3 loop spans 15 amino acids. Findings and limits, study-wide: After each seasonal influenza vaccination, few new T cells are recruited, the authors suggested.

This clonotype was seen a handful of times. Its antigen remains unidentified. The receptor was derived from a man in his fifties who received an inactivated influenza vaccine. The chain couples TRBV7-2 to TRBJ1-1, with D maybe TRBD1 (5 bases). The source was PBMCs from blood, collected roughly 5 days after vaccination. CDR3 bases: TGTGCCAGCAGATTCTGGTGGGGCACGAACACTGAAGCTTTCTTT. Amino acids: CASRFWWGTNTEAFF.